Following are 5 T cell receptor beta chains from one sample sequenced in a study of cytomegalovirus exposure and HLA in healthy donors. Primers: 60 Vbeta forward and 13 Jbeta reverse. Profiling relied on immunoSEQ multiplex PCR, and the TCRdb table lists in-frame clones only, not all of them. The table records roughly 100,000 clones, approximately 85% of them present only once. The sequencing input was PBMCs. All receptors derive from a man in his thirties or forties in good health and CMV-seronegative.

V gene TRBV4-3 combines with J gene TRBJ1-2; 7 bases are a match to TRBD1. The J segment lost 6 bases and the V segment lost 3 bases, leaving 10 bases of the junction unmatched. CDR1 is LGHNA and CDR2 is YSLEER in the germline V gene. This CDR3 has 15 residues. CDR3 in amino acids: CASSQGNRGYNGYTF. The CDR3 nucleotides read TGCGCCAGCAGCCAGGGGAACAGGGGCTACAATGGCTACACCTTC.

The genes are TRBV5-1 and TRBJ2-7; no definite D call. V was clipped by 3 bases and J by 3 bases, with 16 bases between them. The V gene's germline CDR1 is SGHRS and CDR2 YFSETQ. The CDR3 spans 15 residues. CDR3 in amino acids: CASSSGQLDHYEQYF. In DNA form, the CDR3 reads TGCGCCAGCAGCTCGGGTCAGCTAGACCACTACGAGCAGTACTTC.

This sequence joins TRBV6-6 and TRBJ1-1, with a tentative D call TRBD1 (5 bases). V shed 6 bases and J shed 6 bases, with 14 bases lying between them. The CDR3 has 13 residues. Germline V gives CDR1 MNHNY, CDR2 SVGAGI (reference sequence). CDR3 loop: CASRTRGIAEAFF. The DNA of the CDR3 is TGTGCCAGCAGGACTCGGGGGATTGCTGAAGCTTTCTTT.

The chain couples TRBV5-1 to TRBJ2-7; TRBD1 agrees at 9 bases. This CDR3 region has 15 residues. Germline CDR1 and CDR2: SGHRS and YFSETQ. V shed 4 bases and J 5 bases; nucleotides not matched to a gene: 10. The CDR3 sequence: CASSATGTGRDEQYF. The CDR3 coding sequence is TGCGCCAGCAGCGCTACCGGGACAGGGAGAGACGAGCAGTACTTC.

CDR3 nucleotide sequence: TGTGCCAGTAGACAGGGGTGGGAGCAGTTCTTC. Protein sequence: CASRQGWEQFF. V is TRBV19 and J is TRBJ2-1; 7 nucleotides agree with TRBD1. The V segment lost 6 bases and the J segment 10 bases; nucleotides outside the gene matches: 3. Germline V CDR1 and CDR2: LNHDA, SQIVND (reference sequence). The CDR3 consists of 11 residues.